This TCR beta chain was documented in a study of cytomegalovirus exposure and HLA in healthy donors. Amplification used 60 Vbeta primers and 13 Jbeta primers. Sequencing was performed with immunoSEQ multiplex PCR; in TCRdb, only in-frame clones are kept and a portion is missing. The table has about 180,000 clones, approximately 84% seen once. The CDR3 runs 11 residues. V was pared by 7 bases and J by 7 bases, with 10 bases between. From germline, CDR1 is MDHEN and CDR2 SYDVKM. V usage is TRBV28 and J usage is TRBJ1-2, with D maybe TRBD1 (6 bases). The clonotype comes from a girl between 5 and 17 years old in good health and CMV-seropositive. Sequencing was performed on PBMCs. In DNA form, the CDR3 reads TGTGCCAGCAAAGGGGGGGTTGGCTACACCTTC. Protein product: CASKGGVGYTF.